A selection of T cell receptor beta chains follows, all from one sample in a study of blood T cell repertoires in COVID-19. The assay was immunoSEQ multiplex PCR, and TCRdb's table has in-frame clones only and misses some. The sample has about 41,000 clones, around nine tenths seen once. The sample taken for sequencing was peripheral blood. The source of these receptors is a human donor in a cohort sampled during active COVID-19. The CDR3 runs from the conserved cysteine through the conserved F or W. The order of the fields is J gene, clone size, CDR3 length, D gene, V gene, CDR3 protein, CDR3 DNA. A D gene is named only where the DNA matches it firmly. Expanded clones get a size class; other rows say once, few or many, or leave the size out.

j_call: TRBJ2-7; clone_size: .; cdr3_length: 14; d_call: TRBD2; v_call: TRBV19; cdr3_aa: CASSPLGGAYEQYF; cdr3_nt: TGTGCCAGTAGCCCACTTGGGGGGGCCTACGAGCAGTACTTC
j_call: TRBJ2-7; clone_size: .; cdr3_length: 19; d_call: TRBD1; v_call: TRBV18; cdr3_aa: CASSPTGTGWTEGFYEQYF; cdr3_nt: TGTGCCAGCTCACCGACCGGGACAGGCTGGACCGAGGGCTTTTACGAGCAGTACTTC
j_call: TRBJ2-7; clone_size: .; cdr3_length: 13; d_call: .; v_call: TRBV5-1; cdr3_aa: CASSLTQGYEQYF; cdr3_nt: TGCGCCAGCAGCTTGACCCAGGGGTACGAGCAGTACTTC
j_call: TRBJ2-2; clone_size: .; cdr3_length: 21; d_call: TRBD2; v_call: TRBV3-1/TRBV3-2; cdr3_aa: CASSHPGLAGGPGANTGELFF; cdr3_nt: TGTGCCAGCAGCCACCCGGGACTAGCGGGAGGGCCGGGTGCGAACACCGGGGAGCTGTTTTTT
j_call: TRBJ2-7; clone_size: .; cdr3_length: 16; d_call: TRBD2; v_call: TRBV7-8; cdr3_aa: CASSFLGRATSYEQYF; cdr3_nt: TGTGCCAGCAGCTTTCTCGGGAGGGCCACTTCCTACGAGCAGTACTTC
j_call: TRBJ1-6; clone_size: .; cdr3_length: 13; d_call: .; v_call: TRBV27; cdr3_aa: CASSSEVGSPLHF; cdr3_nt: TGTGCCAGCAGTTCTGAGGTTGGTTCACCCCTCCACTTT
j_call: TRBJ2-1; clone_size: .; cdr3_length: 19; d_call: TRBD2; v_call: TRBV5-1; cdr3_aa: CASSLGLAGGRGSYNEQFF; cdr3_nt: TGCGCCAGCAGCTTGGGACTAGCGGGAGGCCGAGGGTCCTACAATGAGCAGTTCTTC
j_call: TRBJ2-1; clone_size: .; cdr3_length: 15; d_call: TRBD2; v_call: TRBV9; cdr3_aa: CASSHTWTSFNEQFF; cdr3_nt: TGTGCCAGCAGCCACACCTGGACTAGCTTCAATGAGCAGTTCTTC
j_call: TRBJ2-7; clone_size: .; cdr3_length: 17; d_call: TRBD2; v_call: TRBV30; cdr3_aa: CAWRRLAGAKSSYEQYF; cdr3_nt: TGTGCCTGGAGGAGGCTAGCGGGAGCCAAGAGCTCCTACGAGCAGTACTTC
j_call: TRBJ1-6; clone_size: .; cdr3_length: 24; d_call: TRBD1; v_call: TRBV23-1; cdr3_aa: CASSQSRFMFVGQGNPSYNSPLHF; cdr3_nt: TGCGCCAGCAGTCAATCGCGGTTTATGTTCGTGGGACAGGGGAACCCCTCCTATAATTCACCCCTCCACTTT
j_call: TRBJ2-4; clone_size: .; cdr3_length: 16; d_call: TRBD2; v_call: TRBV3-1/TRBV3-2; cdr3_aa: CASSLSGRVAKNIQYF; cdr3_nt: TGTGCCAGCAGCCTTAGCGGGAGGGTAGCCAAAAACATTCAGTACTTC
j_call: TRBJ2-7; clone_size: once; cdr3_length: 17; d_call: .; v_call: TRBV4-1; cdr3_aa: CASSQGARGGLTQEQYF; cdr3_nt: TGCGCCAGCAGCCAAGGGGCGCGTGGCGGGTTAACGCAGGAGCAGTACTTC
j_call: TRBJ2-7; clone_size: .; cdr3_length: 13; d_call: .; v_call: TRBV27; cdr3_aa: CASSLAASYEQYF; cdr3_nt: TGTGCCAGCAGTTTAGCGGCCTCCTACGAGCAGTACTTC
j_call: TRBJ2-2; clone_size: .; cdr3_length: 16; d_call: TRBD1; v_call: TRBV7-8; cdr3_aa: CASSPLGTGNTGELFF; cdr3_nt: TGTGCCAGCAGCCCCCTCGGGACAGGGAACACCGGGGAGCTGTTTTTT
j_call: TRBJ2-7; clone_size: .; cdr3_length: 14; d_call: .; v_call: TRBV6-5; cdr3_aa: CASKAGGPSYEQYF; cdr3_nt: TGTGCCAGCAAGGCAGGAGGCCCTTCCTACGAGCAGTACTTC
j_call: TRBJ1-3; clone_size: .; cdr3_length: 14; d_call: TRBD1; v_call: TRBV10-2; cdr3_aa: CASNGQGSGNTIYF; cdr3_nt: TGCGCCAGCAACGGACAGGGTTCTGGAAACACCATATATTTT
j_call: TRBJ2-5; clone_size: .; cdr3_length: 16; d_call: TRBD2; v_call: TRBV3-1/TRBV3-2; cdr3_aa: CASSPRTSGVQETQYF; cdr3_nt: TGTGCCAGCAGCCCTAGGACTAGCGGGGTCCAAGAGACCCAGTACTTC
j_call: TRBJ1-2; clone_size: .; cdr3_length: 14; d_call: .; v_call: TRBV30; cdr3_aa: CAWSLAVGSYGYTF; cdr3_nt: TGTGCCTGGAGTTTGGCAGTGGGGAGCTATGGCTACACCTTC
j_call: TRBJ2-7; clone_size: .; cdr3_length: 11; d_call: .; v_call: TRBV9; cdr3_aa: CASSLPYEQYF; cdr3_nt: TGTGCCAGCAGCCTCCCCTACGAGCAGTACTTC
j_call: TRBJ2-7; clone_size: .; cdr3_length: 15; d_call: TRBD2; v_call: TRBV25-1; cdr3_aa: CASSDILAGEYEQYF; cdr3_nt: TGTGCCAGCAGTGACATACTAGCGGGAGAGTACGAGCAGTACTTC
j_call: TRBJ1-1; clone_size: few; cdr3_length: 17; d_call: TRBD1; v_call: TRBV7-8; cdr3_aa: CASSLAYRGRQGTEAFF; cdr3_nt: TGTGCCAGCAGCTTAGCGTACAGGGGGCGACAGGGCACTGAAGCTTTCTTT
j_call: TRBJ1-2; clone_size: .; cdr3_length: 13; d_call: .; v_call: TRBV19; cdr3_aa: CASSADLPYGYTF; cdr3_nt: TGTGCCAGTAGTGCGGACTTACCATATGGCTACACCTTC
j_call: TRBJ2-7; clone_size: .; cdr3_length: 16; d_call: TRBD1; v_call: TRBV6-5; cdr3_aa: CASSYSRTGDSYEQYF; cdr3_nt: TGTGCCAGCAGTTACTCTCGGACAGGGGACTCCTACGAGCAGTACTTC
j_call: TRBJ2-1; clone_size: .; cdr3_length: 14; d_call: .; v_call: TRBV28; cdr3_aa: CASGSRDTNREQFF; cdr3_nt: TGTGCCAGCGGAAGCCGGGACACAAATCGCGAGCAGTTCTTC
j_call: TRBJ2-3; clone_size: .; cdr3_length: 14; d_call: TRBD1; v_call: TRBV6-1; cdr3_aa: CASSDRGSTDTQYF; cdr3_nt: TGTGCCAGCAGTGACAGGGGGAGCACAGATACGCAGTATTTT
j_call: TRBJ2-3; clone_size: .; cdr3_length: 17; d_call: TRBD2; v_call: TRBV7-8; cdr3_aa: CASSLRTSGASTDTQYF; cdr3_nt: TGTGCCAGCAGCTTGCGGACTAGCGGAGCTAGCACAGATACGCAGTATTTT
j_call: TRBJ1-2; clone_size: .; cdr3_length: 15; d_call: TRBD1; v_call: TRBV4-1; cdr3_aa: CASSQDLGTAYGYTF; cdr3_nt: TGCGCCAGCAGCCAAGATCTTGGGACAGCCTATGGCTACACCTTC
j_call: TRBJ1-1; clone_size: once; cdr3_length: 15; d_call: TRBD1; v_call: TRBV25-1; cdr3_aa: CASSEPHRGYTEAFF; cdr3_nt: TGTGCCAGCAGTGAACCCCACAGGGGTTATACTGAAGCTTTCTTT
j_call: TRBJ2-7; clone_size: .; cdr3_length: 18; d_call: TRBD2; v_call: TRBV4-2; cdr3_aa: CASSQDLGASGLGYEQYF; cdr3_nt: TGTGCCAGCAGCCAAGATCTCGGGGCTAGCGGGCTGGGTTACGAGCAGTACTTC
j_call: TRBJ2-1; clone_size: .; cdr3_length: 16; d_call: TRBD2; v_call: TRBV7-3; cdr3_aa: CASSPHPSGGYNEQFF; cdr3_nt: TGTGCCAGCAGCCCCCACCCATCGGGAGGCTACAATGAGCAGTTCTTC
j_call: TRBJ2-1; clone_size: few; cdr3_length: 15; d_call: .; v_call: TRBV15; cdr3_aa: CATSGGDSGVDEQFF; cdr3_nt: TGTGCCACCAGCGGCGGGGACAGCGGCGTGGATGAGCAGTTCTTC
j_call: TRBJ2-7; clone_size: .; cdr3_length: 13; d_call: .; v_call: TRBV23-1; cdr3_aa: CASSPRTVGEQYF; cdr3_nt: TGCGCCAGCAGTCCCAGGACAGTGGGAGAGCAGTACTTC
j_call: TRBJ1-3; clone_size: .; cdr3_length: 15; d_call: .; v_call: TRBV19; cdr3_aa: CASSDGQSSGNTIYF; cdr3_nt: TGTGCCAGTAGTGATGGACAGTCCTCTGGAAACACCATATATTTT
j_call: TRBJ2-1; clone_size: few; cdr3_length: 12; d_call: .; v_call: TRBV7-9; cdr3_aa: CASSSSVREQFF; cdr3_nt: TGTGCCAGCAGCTCTTCAGTTCGTGAGCAGTTCTTC
j_call: TRBJ1-6; clone_size: .; cdr3_length: 14; d_call: TRBD1; v_call: TRBV4-1; cdr3_aa: CASSHFRGDSPLHF; cdr3_nt: TGCGCCAGCAGCCACTTCAGGGGGGATTCACCCCTCCACTTT
j_call: TRBJ2-5; clone_size: .; cdr3_length: 16; d_call: .; v_call: TRBV27; cdr3_aa: CASSSTDTPGRETQYF; cdr3_nt: TGTGCCAGCAGTTCGACCGACACGCCCGGCAGAGAGACCCAGTACTTC
j_call: TRBJ2-7; clone_size: once; cdr3_length: 15; d_call: TRBD2; v_call: TRBV6-5; cdr3_aa: CASRPTGTSGYEQYF; cdr3_nt: TGTGCCAGCAGGCCAACGGGGACTAGCGGCTACGAGCAGTACTTC
j_call: TRBJ1-4; clone_size: .; cdr3_length: 16; d_call: .; v_call: TRBV10-3; cdr3_aa: CAISERGPDPNEKLFF; cdr3_nt: TGTGCCATCAGTGAGAGGGGCCCCGACCCTAATGAAAAACTGTTTTTT
j_call: TRBJ1-1; clone_size: .; cdr3_length: 12; d_call: TRBD1; v_call: TRBV29-1; cdr3_aa: CSVLPGQGRAFF; cdr3_nt: TGCAGCGTTCTTCCGGGACAGGGGAGGGCTTTCTTT
j_call: TRBJ1-2; clone_size: few; cdr3_length: 12; d_call: .; v_call: TRBV12-3/TRBV12-4; cdr3_aa: CASSLRVYGYTF; cdr3_nt: TGTGCCAGCAGCCTGAGGGTGTATGGCTACACCTTC
j_call: TRBJ1-2; clone_size: .; cdr3_length: 14; d_call: TRBD1; v_call: TRBV19; cdr3_aa: CASSIQGQLYGYTF; cdr3_nt: TGTGCCAGTAGTATACAGGGACAGCTCTATGGCTACACCTTC
j_call: TRBJ2-1; clone_size: .; cdr3_length: 15; d_call: TRBD2; v_call: TRBV2; cdr3_aa: CASRATSGPYNEQFF; cdr3_nt: TGTGCCAGCAGAGCCACTAGCGGCCCCTACAATGAGCAGTTCTTC
j_call: TRBJ2-1; clone_size: .; cdr3_length: 12; d_call: .; v_call: TRBV6-5; cdr3_aa: CASLVSYNEQFF; cdr3_nt: TGTGCCAGCTTAGTCTCCTACAATGAGCAGTTCTTC
j_call: TRBJ2-7; clone_size: .; cdr3_length: 15; d_call: TRBD2; v_call: TRBV28; cdr3_aa: CASSPISGFTYEQYF; cdr3_nt: TGTGCCAGCAGCCCGATTAGCGGGTTCACCTACGAGCAGTACTTC
j_call: TRBJ2-7; clone_size: .; cdr3_length: 14; d_call: TRBD1; v_call: TRBV3-1/TRBV3-2; cdr3_aa: CASSPGQGSYEQYF; cdr3_nt: TGTGCCAGCAGCCCTGGACAGGGGTCCTACGAGCAGTACTTC
j_call: TRBJ1-2; clone_size: once; cdr3_length: 15; d_call: TRBD1; v_call: TRBV5-4; cdr3_aa: CASSRPGQGIHGYTF; cdr3_nt: TGTGCCAGCAGCCGGCCGGGACAGGGAATCCATGGCTACACCTTC
j_call: TRBJ2-7; clone_size: .; cdr3_length: 16; d_call: .; v_call: TRBV13; cdr3_aa: CASSALSPGERYEQYF; cdr3_nt: TGTGCCAGCAGCGCACTGAGTCCCGGTGAGAGGTACGAGCAGTACTTC
j_call: TRBJ1-2; clone_size: .; cdr3_length: 15; d_call: TRBD1; v_call: TRBV5-1; cdr3_aa: CASSPDGQGNYGYTF; cdr3_nt: TGCGCCAGCAGCCCAGACGGACAGGGGAACTATGGCTACACCTTC
j_call: TRBJ2-7; clone_size: .; cdr3_length: 14; d_call: .; v_call: TRBV11-2; cdr3_aa: CASSLAGGGAEQYF; cdr3_nt: TGTGCCAGCAGCTTAGCGGGTGGAGGGGCCGAGCAGTACTTC
j_call: TRBJ2-5; clone_size: .; cdr3_length: 13; d_call: .; v_call: TRBV6-1; cdr3_aa: CASSDYYQETQYF; cdr3_nt: TGTGCCAGCAGTGATTACTACCAAGAGACCCAGTACTTC
j_call: TRBJ2-5; clone_size: .; cdr3_length: 13; d_call: .; v_call: TRBV24-1; cdr3_aa: CATSFQAGETQYF; cdr3_nt: TGTGCCACCAGTTTTCAAGCGGGAGAGACCCAGTACTTC
j_call: TRBJ1-6; clone_size: .; cdr3_length: 12; d_call: .; v_call: TRBV19; cdr3_aa: CAKTPQCSPLHF; cdr3_nt: TGTGCCAAAACACCACAGTGTTCACCCCTCCACTTT
j_call: TRBJ2-1; clone_size: once; cdr3_length: 14; d_call: .; v_call: TRBV11-3; cdr3_aa: CASSLRDFYNEQFF; cdr3_nt: TGTGCCAGCAGCTTAAGGGACTTTTACAATGAGCAGTTCTTC
j_call: TRBJ2-1; clone_size: .; cdr3_length: 14; d_call: TRBD2; v_call: TRBV29-1; cdr3_aa: CSGHGTSGKNEQFF; cdr3_nt: TGCAGCGGTCACGGGACTAGCGGGAAAAATGAGCAGTTCTTC